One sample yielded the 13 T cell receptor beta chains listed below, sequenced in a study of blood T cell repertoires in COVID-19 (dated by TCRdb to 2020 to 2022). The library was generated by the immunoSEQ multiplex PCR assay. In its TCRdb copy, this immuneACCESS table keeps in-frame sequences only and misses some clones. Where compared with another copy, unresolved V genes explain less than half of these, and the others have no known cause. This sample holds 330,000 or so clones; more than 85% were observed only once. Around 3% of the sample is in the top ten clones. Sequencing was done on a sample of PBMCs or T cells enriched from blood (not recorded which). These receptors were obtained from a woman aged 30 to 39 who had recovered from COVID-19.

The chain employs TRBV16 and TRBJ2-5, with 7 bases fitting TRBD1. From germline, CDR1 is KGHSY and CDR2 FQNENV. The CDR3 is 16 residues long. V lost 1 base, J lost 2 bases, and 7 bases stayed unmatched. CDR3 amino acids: CASSQFRGQAQETQYF. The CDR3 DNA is TGTGCCAGCAGCCAATTTAGAGGACAGGCGCAAGAGACCCAGTACTTC.

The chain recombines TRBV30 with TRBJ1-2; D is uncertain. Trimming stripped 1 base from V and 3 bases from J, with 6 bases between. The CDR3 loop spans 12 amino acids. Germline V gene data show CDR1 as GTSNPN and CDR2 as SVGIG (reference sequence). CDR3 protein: CAWSEDYYGYTF. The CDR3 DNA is TGTGCCTGGAGTGAGGACTACTATGGCTACACCTTC.

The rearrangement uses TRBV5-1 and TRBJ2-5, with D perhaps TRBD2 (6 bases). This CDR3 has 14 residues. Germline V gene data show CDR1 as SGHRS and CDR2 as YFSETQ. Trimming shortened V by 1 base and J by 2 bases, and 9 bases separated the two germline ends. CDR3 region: CASSLWGEQETQYF. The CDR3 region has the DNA TGCGCCAGCAGCTTGTGGGGGGAACAAGAGACCCAGTACTTC.

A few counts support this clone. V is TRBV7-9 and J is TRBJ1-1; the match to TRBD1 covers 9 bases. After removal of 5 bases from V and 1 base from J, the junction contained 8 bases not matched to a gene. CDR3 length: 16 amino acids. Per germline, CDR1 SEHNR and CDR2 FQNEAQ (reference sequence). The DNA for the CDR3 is TGTGCCAGCAGCGCCGGGACAGGGATTACGAACACTGAAGCTTTCTTT. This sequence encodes CASSAGTGITNTEAFF. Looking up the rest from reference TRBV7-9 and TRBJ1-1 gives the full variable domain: DTGVSQNPRHKITKRGQNVTFRCDPISEHNRLYWYRQTLGQGPEFLTYFQNEAQLEKSRLLSDRFSAERPKGSFSTLEIQRTEQGDSAMYLCASSAGTGITNTEAFFGQGTRLTVV.

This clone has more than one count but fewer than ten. CDR3 bases: TGCGCCAGCAGCCCCAGATCCGGGTCCCACGAGCAGTACTTC. This gives the protein CASSPRSGSHEQYF. The J gene is TRBJ2-7, the V gene TRBV4-1, with no clear D. The length of the CDR3 is 14 residues. Trimming took off 4 bases at V and 5 bases at J, with 15 bases between the two ends. Germline V lookup: CDR1 MGHRA, CDR2 YSYEKL.

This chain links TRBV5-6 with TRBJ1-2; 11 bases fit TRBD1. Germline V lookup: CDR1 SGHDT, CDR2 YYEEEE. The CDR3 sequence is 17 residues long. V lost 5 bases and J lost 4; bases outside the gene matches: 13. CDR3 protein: CASSQLPGQGAPYGYTF. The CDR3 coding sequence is TGTGCCAGCAGTCAATTACCCGGACAGGGGGCCCCCTATGGCTACACCTTC.

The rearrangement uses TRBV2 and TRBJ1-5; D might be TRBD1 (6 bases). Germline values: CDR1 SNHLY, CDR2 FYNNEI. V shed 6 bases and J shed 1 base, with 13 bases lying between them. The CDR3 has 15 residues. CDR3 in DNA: TGTGCCAGCAGGGCAAATACAGGGAGCAATCAGCCCCAGCATTTT. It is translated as CASRANTGSNQPQHF.

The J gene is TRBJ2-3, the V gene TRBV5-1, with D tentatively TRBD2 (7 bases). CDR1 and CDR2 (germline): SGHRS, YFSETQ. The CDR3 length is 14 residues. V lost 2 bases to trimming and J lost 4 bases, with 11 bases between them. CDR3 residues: CASSFSRGPDTQYF. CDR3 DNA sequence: TGCGCCAGCAGCTTCTCGCGGGGGCCAGATACGCAGTATTTT.

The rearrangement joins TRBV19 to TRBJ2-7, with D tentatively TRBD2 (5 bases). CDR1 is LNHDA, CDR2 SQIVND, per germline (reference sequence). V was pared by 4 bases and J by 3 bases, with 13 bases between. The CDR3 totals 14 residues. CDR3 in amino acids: CASSTAGVVYEQYF. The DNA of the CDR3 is TGTGCCAGTAGTACGGCGGGCGTCGTCTACGAGCAGTACTTC.

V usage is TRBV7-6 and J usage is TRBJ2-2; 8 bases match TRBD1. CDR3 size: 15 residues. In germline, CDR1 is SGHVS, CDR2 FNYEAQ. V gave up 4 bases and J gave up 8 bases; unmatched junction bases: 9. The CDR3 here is CASSWVDRAFGELFF. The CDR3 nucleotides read TGTGCCAGCAGCTGGGTGGACAGGGCGTTTGGGGAGCTGTTTTTT. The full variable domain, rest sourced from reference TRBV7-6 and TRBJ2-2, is GAGVSQSPRYKVTKRGQDVALRCDPISGHVSLYWYRQALGQGPEFLTYFNYEAQQDKSGLPNDRFSAERPEGSISTLTIQRTEQRDSAMYRCASSWVDRAFGELFFGEGSRLTVL.

The CDR3 region has the DNA TGCAGCGTTGCCCCTCCAATGGGGACTGGACACTACAATGAGCAGTTCTTC. This codes for CSVAPPMGTGHYNEQFF. V is TRBV29-1 and J is TRBJ2-1; TRBD2 is a possible D gene (6 bases). This CDR3 contains 17 residues. The germline V gene encodes CDR1 SQVTM and CDR2 ANQGSEA. The V gene lost 4 bases and the J gene lost 3 bases, with 22 bases spanning the gap.

Written as DNA, the CDR3 is TGTGCCAGCAGCGTAGCTGGACAGTATGGCTACACCTTC. This gives the protein CASSVAGQYGYTF. The chain employs TRBV9 and TRBJ1-2; D is perhaps TRBD1 (6 bases). The CDR3 extends over 13 amino acids. Looked up from germline, CDR1 is SGDLS and CDR2 is YYNGEE. Trimming shortened V by 0 bases and J by 5 bases, and 8 bases separated the two germline ends.

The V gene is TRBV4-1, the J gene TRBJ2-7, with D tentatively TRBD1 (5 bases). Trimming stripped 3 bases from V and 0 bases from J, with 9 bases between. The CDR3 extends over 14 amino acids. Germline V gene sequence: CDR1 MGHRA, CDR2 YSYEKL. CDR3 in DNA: TGCGCCAGCAGCCACCCAGGGTACTCCTACGAGCAGTACTTC. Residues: CASSHPGYSYEQYF.